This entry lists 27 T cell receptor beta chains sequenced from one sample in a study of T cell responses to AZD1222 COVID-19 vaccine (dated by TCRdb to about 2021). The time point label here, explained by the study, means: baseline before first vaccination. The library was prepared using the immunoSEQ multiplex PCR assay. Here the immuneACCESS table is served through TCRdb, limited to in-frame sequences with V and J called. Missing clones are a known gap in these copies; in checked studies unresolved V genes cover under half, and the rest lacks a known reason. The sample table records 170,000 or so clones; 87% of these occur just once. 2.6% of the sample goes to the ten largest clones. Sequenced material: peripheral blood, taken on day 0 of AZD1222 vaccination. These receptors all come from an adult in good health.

The CDR3: CASSQLGQGRNTIYF. CDR3 sequence (DNA): TGTGCCAGCTCACAATTGGGACAGGGGAGAAACACCATATATTTT. The chain uses TRBV18 and TRBJ1-3, with TRBD1 matching 10 bases. Germline lookup yields CDR1 KGHSH and CDR2 LQKENI. V lost 4 bases, J lost 5 bases, and 5 bases stayed unmatched. This CDR3 has 15 residues.

The CDR3 is CASSPGLGGQYF. The CDR3 coding sequence is TGTGCCAGCAGTCCGGGACTCGGCGGGCAGTACTTC. The rearrangement uses TRBV6-5 and TRBJ2-7; D is possibly TRBD2 (6 bases). Trimming left V 5 bases short and J 9 bases short, with 14 bases between. CDR3 length: 12 residues. Germline assignment: CDR1 MNHEY and CDR2 SVGAGI.

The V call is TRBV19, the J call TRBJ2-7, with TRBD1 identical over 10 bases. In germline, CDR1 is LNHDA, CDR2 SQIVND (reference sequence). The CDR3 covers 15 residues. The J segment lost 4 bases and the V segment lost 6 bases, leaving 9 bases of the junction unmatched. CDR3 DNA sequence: TGTGCCAGTAGATCGATCCCGGGACAGGGGTACGAGCAGTACTTC. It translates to CASRSIPGQGYEQYF.

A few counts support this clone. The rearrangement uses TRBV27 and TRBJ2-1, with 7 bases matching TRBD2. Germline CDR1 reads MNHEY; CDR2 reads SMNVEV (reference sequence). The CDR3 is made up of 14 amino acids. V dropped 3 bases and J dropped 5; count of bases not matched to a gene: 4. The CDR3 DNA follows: TGTGCCAGCAGTTTCCTGACTAGCCACAATGAGCAGTTCTTC. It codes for CASSFLTSHNEQFF.

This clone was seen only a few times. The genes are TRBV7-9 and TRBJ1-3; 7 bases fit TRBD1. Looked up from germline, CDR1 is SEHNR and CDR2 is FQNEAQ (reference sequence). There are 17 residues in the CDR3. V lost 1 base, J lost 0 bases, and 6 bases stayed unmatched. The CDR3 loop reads CASSLGLGTVSGNTIYF. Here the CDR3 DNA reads TGTGCCAGCAGCTTAGGCCTTGGGACAGTCTCTGGAAACACCATATATTTT.

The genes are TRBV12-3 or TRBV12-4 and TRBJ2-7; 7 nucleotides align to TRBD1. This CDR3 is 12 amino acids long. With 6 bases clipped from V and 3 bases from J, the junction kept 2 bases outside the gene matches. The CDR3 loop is CASSGDSYEQYF. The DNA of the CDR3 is TGTGCCAGCAGCGGGGACAGCTACGAGCAGTACTTC.

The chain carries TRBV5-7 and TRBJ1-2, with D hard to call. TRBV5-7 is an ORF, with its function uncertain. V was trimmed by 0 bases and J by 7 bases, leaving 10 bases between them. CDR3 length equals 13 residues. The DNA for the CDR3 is TGTGCCAGCAGCTTGGTTTCGGGTTTTGGCTACACCTTC. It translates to CASSLVSGFGYTF.

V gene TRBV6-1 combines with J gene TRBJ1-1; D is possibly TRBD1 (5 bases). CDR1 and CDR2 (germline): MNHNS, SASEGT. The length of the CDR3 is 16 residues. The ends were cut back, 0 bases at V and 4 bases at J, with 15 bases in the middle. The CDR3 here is CASSEARVWGGTEAFF. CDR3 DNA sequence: TGTGCCAGCAGTGAAGCCCGGGTTTGGGGGGGCACTGAAGCTTTCTTT.

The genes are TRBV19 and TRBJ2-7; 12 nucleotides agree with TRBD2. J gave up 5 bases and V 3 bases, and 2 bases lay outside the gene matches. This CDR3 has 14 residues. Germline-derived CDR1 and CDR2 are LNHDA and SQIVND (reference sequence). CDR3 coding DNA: TGTGCCAGTAGTATCCGACTAGCGGGAGACGAGCAGTACTTC. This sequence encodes CASSIRLAGDEQYF.

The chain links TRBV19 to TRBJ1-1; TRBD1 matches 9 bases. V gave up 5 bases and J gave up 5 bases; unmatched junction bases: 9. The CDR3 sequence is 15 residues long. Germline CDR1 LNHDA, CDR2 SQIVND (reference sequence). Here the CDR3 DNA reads TGTGCCAGTAGTGCCCTGGACAGGGGATTAACTGAAGCTTTCTTT. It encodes CASSALDRGLTEAFF.

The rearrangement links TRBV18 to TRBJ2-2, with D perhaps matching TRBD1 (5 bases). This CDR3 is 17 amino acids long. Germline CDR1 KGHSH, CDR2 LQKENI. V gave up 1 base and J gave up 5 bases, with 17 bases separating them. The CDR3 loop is CASSPLRSGFGTGELFF. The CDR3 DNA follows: TGTGCCAGCTCACCACTCCGGTCAGGGTTCGGGACCGGGGAGCTGTTTTTT. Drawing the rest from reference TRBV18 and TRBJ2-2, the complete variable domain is NAGVMQNPRHLVRRRGQEARLRCSPMKGHSHVYWYRQLPEEGLKFMVYLQKENIIDESGMPKERFSAEFPKEGPSILRIQQVVRGDSAAYFCASSPLRSGFGTGELFFGEGSRLTVL.

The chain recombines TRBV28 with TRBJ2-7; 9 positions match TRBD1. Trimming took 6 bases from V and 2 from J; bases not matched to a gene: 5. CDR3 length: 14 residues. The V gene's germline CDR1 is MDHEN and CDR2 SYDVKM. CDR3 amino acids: CASRQTGGPYEQYF. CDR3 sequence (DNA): TGTGCCAGCAGGCAGACAGGGGGACCCTACGAGCAGTACTTC.

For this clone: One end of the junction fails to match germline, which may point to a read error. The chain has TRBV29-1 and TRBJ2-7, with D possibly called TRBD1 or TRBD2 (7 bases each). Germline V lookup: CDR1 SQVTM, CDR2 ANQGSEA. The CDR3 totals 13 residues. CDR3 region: CSVEAGQTYEQYF. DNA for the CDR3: TGCAGCGTGGAAGCGGGACAGACCTACGAGCAGTACTTC.

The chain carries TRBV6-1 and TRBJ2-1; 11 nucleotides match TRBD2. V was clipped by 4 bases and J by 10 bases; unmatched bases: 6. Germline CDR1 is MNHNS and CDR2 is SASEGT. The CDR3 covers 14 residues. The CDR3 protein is CASSVAGGGREQFF. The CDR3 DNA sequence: TGTGCCAGCAGTGTAGCGGGAGGGGGGAGGGAGCAGTTCTTC.

The CDR3 nucleotides are TGTGCCAGCCACCGGACAGACCAGCCTAACTATGGCTACACCTTC. This gives the protein CASHRTDQPNYGYTF. This chain joins TRBV2 and TRBJ1-2; a possible D gene is TRBD1 (6 bases). The CDR3 loop spans 15 amino acids. V was pared by 8 bases and J by 0 bases, with 16 bases between. The germline gives CDR1 SNHLY, CDR2 FYNNEI.

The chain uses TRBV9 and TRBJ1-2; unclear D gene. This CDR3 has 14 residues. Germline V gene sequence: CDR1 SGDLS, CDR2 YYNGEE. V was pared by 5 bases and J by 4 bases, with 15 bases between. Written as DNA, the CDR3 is TGTGCCAGCAGTGAAGACGGGCGAGGCTATGGCTACACCTTC. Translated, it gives CASSEDGRGYGYTF.

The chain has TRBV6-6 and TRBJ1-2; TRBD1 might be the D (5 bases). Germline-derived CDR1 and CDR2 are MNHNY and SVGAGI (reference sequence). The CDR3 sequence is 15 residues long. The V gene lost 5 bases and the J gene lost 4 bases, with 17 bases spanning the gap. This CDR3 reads CASSSSAGVTYGYTF. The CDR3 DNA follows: TGTGCCAGCAGTAGCTCCGCGGGGGTTACCTATGGCTACACCTTC.

The CDR3 DNA is TGTGCCAGCAGCCGCGGGACAGGGGGCAATGAAAAACTGTTTTTT. Its protein product is CASSRGTGGNEKLFF. The V call is TRBV3-1 (or the pseudogene TRBV3-2), the J call TRBJ1-4; 12 bases are shared with TRBD1. From germline, CDR1 is LGHDT and CDR2 YNNKEL (reference sequence). Trimming cost V 4 bases and J 5 bases; bases outside gene matches: 2. This CDR3 spans 15 amino acids.

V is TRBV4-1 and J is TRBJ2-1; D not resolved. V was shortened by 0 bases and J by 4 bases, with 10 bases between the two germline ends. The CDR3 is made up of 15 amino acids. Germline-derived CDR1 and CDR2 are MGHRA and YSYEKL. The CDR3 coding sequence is TGCGCCAGCAGCCAAGATGTCCCAGGTTACAATGAGCAGTTCTTC. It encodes CASSQDVPGYNEQFF.

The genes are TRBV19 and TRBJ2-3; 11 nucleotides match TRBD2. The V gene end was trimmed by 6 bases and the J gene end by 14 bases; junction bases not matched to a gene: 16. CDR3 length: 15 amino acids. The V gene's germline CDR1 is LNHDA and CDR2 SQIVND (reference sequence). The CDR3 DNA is TGTGCCAGTAGCCTAACCCGGCTAGCGGGAGGACGGGGGTATTTT. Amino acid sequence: CASSLTRLAGGRGYF.

The CDR3 protein is CASSLARDQPQHF. CDR3 nucleotides: TGTGCCAGCAGCTTAGCGCGTGATCAGCCCCAGCATTTT. This rearrangement joins TRBV7-8 to TRBJ1-5; D gene uncertain. This CDR3 spans 13 amino acids. V lost 0 bases, J lost 5 bases, and 5 bases lay in between. Germline lookup yields CDR1 SGHVS and CDR2 FQNEAQ.

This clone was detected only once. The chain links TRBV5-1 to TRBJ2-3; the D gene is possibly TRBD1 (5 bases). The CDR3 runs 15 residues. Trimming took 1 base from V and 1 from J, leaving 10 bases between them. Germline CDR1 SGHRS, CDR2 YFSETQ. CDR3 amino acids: CASSLLLGRTDTQYF. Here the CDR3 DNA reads TGCGCCAGCAGCTTGCTCCTGGGGCGCACAGATACGCAGTATTTT.

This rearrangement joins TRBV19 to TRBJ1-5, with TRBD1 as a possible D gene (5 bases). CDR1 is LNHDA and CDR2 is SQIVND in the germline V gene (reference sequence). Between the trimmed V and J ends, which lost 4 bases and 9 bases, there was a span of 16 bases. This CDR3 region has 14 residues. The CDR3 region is CASSSDSGALPQHF. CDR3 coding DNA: TGTGCCAGTAGTAGCGACAGCGGTGCGTTGCCCCAGCATTTT. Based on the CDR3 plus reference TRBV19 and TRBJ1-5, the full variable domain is DGGITQSPKYLFRKEGQNVTLSCEQNLNHDAMYWYRQDPGQGLRLIYYSQIVNDFQKGDIAEGYSVSREKKESFPLTVTSAQKNPTAFYLCASSSDSGALPQHFGDGTRLSIL.

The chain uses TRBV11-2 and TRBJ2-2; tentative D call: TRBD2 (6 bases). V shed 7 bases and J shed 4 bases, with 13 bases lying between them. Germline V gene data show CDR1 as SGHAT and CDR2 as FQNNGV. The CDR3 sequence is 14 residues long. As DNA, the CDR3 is TGTGCCAGCAACACGGACTATTCCACCGGGGAGCTGTTTTTT. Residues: CASNTDYSTGELFF.

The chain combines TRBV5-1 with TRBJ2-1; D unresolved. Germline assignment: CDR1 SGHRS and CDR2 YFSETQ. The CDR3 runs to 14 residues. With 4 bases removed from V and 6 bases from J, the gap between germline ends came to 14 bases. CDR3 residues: CASSALRGINEQFF. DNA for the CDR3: TGCGCCAGCAGCGCGTTGCGAGGAATCAATGAGCAGTTCTTC.

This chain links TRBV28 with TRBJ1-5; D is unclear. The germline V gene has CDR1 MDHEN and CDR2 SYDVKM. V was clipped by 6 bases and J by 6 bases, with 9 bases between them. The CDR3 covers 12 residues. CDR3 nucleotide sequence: TGTGCCAGCAGCCGAATAAGTCAGCCCCAGCATTTT. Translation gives CASSRISQPQHF.

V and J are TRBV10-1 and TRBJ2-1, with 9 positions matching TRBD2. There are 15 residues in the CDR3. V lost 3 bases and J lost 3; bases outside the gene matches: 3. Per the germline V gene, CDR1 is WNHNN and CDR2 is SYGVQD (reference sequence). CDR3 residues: CASSESGRIYNEQFF. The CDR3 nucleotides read TGCGCCAGCAGTGAAAGCGGGAGGATCTACAATGAGCAGTTCTTC.